A single sample is the source of the 9 T cell receptor beta chains below, sequenced in a study of T cell responses to AZD1222 COVID-19 vaccine. TCRdb's copy holds only in-frame clones and misses some; the assay was immunoSEQ multiplex PCR. This repertoire shows fewer than 120,000 clones, around 80% found once; its top ten account for about 4.5%. The sample in question was peripheral blood, obtained on day 0 of AZD1222 vaccination. All receptors derive from an adult in good health.

The chain has TRBV19 and TRBJ1-1, with no clear D. There are 15 residues in the CDR3. Germline CDR1 and CDR2: LNHDA and SQIVND (reference sequence). V lost 5 bases, J lost 5 bases, and 18 bases lay in between. CDR3 in DNA: TGTGCCAGTAGTCTTTATAAAGGGTCAGATACTGAAGCTTTCTTT. Encoded protein: CASSLYKGSDTEAFF.

This chain joins TRBV7-2 and TRBJ1-1, with D perhaps matching TRBD1 (6 bases). The V gene's germline CDR1 is SGHTA and CDR2 FQGNSA. CDR3 length equals 12 residues. V was shortened by 5 bases and J by 11 bases, with 15 bases between the two germline ends. The CDR3, as DNA: TGTGCCAGCAGCCCCCAGGGGCTAGTGGCTTTCTTT. Protein sequence: CASSPQGLVAFF.

The chain has TRBV18 and TRBJ1-5; D is unresolved. From germline, CDR1 is KGHSH and CDR2 LQKENI. V lost 5 bases, J lost 4 bases, and 6 bases lay in between. The CDR3 is 12 residues long. The CDR3 here is CASSAANQPQHF. The CDR3 bases are TGTGCCAGCTCAGCAGCGAATCAGCCCCAGCATTTT. Combining the CDR3 with reference TRBV18 and TRBJ1-5 gives the whole variable domain NAGVMQNPRHLVRRRGQEARLRCSPMKGHSHVYWYRQLPEEGLKFMVYLQKENIIDESGMPKERFSAEFPKEGPSILRIQQVVRGDSAAYFCASSAANQPQHFGDGTRLSIL.

This clone showed up just once. The chain joins TRBV28 to TRBJ2-3; either TRBD1 or TRBD2 may supply D (5 bases each). Trimming shortened V by 6 bases and J by 1 base, and 5 bases separated the two germline ends. From germline, CDR1 is MDHEN and CDR2 SYDVKM. This CDR3 has 12 residues. In nucleotides, the CDR3 is TGTGCCAGCAGGGGGGGCACAGATACGCAGTATTTT. Amino acids: CASRGGTDTQYF.

V usage is TRBV6-6 and J usage is TRBJ2-1; no firm D call. Trimming took 10 bases from V and 13 from J, leaving 17 bases between them. The CDR3 runs 11 residues. Germline V gene data show CDR1 as MNHNY and CDR2 as SVGAGI (reference sequence). The CDR3, as DNA: TGTGCCACTGACCGGGCCCCAAGCCAGTTCTTC. Protein product: CATDRAPSQFF.

This clone was counted only a few times. J is TRBJ2-7 and V is TRBV15, with TRBD2 matching over 10 bases. Germline V gene sequence: CDR1 LNHNV, CDR2 YYDKDF (reference sequence). CDR3 length equals 16 residues. J was trimmed by 4 bases and V by 3 bases; bases with no gene match: 9. CDR3 in DNA: TGTGCCACCAGCAGTGTCGGTCAGACTAGCGGGTACGAGCAGTACTTC. Protein: CATSSVGQTSGYEQYF.

This chain connects TRBV7-2 to TRBJ1-1; D call uncertain. Germline CDR1 SGHTA, CDR2 FQGNSA. Trimming stripped 5 bases from V and 8 bases from J, with 12 bases between. This CDR3 is 12 amino acids long. The CDR3 DNA follows: TGTGCCAGCAGCCAAGGGTTTGGGGAAGCTTTCTTT. Protein sequence: CASSQGFGEAFF.

This clone counts as medium-sized. The V and J genes are TRBV7-6 and TRBJ2-3, with D tentatively TRBD2 (5 bases). Trimming cost V 3 bases and J 4 bases, with 20 bases left between them. CDR1 and CDR2 (germline): SGHVS, FNYEAQ. The CDR3 runs to 17 residues. In DNA form, the CDR3 reads TGTGCCAGCAGCTTTTTCCCGGCCTGGGAGAAGGCAGATACGCAGTATTTT. Protein: CASSFFPAWEKADTQYF.

This clone was observed a handful of times. J is TRBJ2-7 and V is TRBV19; D perhaps matches TRBD1 (6 bases). The ends were cut back, 5 bases at V and 5 bases at J, with 19 bases in the middle. The CDR3 extends over 15 amino acids. The germline V gene has CDR1 LNHDA and CDR2 SQIVND (reference sequence). CDR3 sequence: CASSARTGYSDEQYF. The CDR3 DNA reads TGTGCCAGTAGTGCCCGAACAGGGTATTCGGACGAGCAGTACTTC.